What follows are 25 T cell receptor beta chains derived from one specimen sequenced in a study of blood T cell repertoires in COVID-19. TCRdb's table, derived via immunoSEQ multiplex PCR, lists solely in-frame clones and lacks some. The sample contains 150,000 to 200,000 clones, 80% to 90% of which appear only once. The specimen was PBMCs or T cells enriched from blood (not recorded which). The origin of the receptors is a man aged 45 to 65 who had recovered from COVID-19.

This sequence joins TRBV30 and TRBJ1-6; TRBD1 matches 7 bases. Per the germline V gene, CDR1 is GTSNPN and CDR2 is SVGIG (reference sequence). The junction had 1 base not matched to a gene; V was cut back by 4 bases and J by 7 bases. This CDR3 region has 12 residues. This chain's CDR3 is CAWTGGNSPLHF. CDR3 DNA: TGTGCCTGGACAGGGGGGAATTCACCCCTCCACTTT. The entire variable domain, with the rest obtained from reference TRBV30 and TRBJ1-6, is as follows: SQTIHQWPATLVQPVGSPLSLECTVEGTSNPNLYWYRQAAGRGLQLLFYSVGIGQISSEVPQNLSASRPQDRQFILSSKKLLLSDSGFYLCAWTGGNSPLHFGNGTRLTVT.

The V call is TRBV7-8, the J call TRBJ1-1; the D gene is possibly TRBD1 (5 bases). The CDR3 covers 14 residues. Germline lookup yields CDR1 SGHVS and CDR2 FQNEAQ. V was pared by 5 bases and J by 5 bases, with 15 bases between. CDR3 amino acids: CASSPYSGWTEAFF. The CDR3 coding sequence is TGTGCCAGCAGCCCATACTCAGGGTGGACTGAAGCTTTCTTT. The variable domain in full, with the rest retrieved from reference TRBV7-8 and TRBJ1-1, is GAGVSQSPRYKVAKRGQDVALRCDPISGHVSLFWYQQALGQGPEFLTYFQNEAQLDKSGLPSDRFFAERPEGSVSTLKIQRTQQEDSAVYLCASSPYSGWTEAFFGQGTRLTVV.

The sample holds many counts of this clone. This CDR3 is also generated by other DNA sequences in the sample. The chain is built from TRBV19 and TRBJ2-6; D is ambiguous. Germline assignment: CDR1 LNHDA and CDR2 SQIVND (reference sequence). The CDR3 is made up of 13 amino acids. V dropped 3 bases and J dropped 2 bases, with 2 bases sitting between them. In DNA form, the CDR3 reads TGTGCCAGTAGTATTACTGGGGCCAACGTCCTGACTTTC. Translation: CASSITGANVLTF. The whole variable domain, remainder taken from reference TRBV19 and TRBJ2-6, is DGGITQSPKYLFRKEGQNVTLSCEQNLNHDAMYWYRQDPGQGLRLIYYSQIVNDFQKGDIAEGYSVSREKKESFPLTVTSAQKNPTAFYLCASSITGANVLTFGAGSRLTVL.

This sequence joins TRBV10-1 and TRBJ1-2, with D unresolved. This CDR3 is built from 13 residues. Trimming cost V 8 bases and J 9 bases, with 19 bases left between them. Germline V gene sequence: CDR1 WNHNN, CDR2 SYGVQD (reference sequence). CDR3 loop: CASGRITLRCYTF. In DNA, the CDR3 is TGCGCCAGCGGGCGTATAACCCTACGATGCTACACCTTC.

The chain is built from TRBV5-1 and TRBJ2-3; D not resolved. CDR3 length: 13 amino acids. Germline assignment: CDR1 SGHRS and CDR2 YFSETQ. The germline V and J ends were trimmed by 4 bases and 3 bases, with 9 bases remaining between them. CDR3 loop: CASSPGRTDTQYF. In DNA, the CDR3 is TGCGCCAGCAGCCCCGGCAGGACAGATACGCAGTATTTT. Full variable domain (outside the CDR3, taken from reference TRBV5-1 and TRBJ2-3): KAGVTQTPRYLIKTRGQQVTLSCSPISGHRSVSWYQQTPGQGLQFLFEYFSETQRNKGNFPGRFSGRQFSNSRSEMNVSTLELGDSALYLCASSPGRTDTQYFGPGTRLTVL.

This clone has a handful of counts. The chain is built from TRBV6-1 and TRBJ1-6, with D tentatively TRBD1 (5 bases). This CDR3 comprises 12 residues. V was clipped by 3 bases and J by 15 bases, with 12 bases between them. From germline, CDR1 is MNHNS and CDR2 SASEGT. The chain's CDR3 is CASSETVNLLHF. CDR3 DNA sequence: TGTGCCAGCAGTGAGACAGTTAATCTCCTCCACTTT.

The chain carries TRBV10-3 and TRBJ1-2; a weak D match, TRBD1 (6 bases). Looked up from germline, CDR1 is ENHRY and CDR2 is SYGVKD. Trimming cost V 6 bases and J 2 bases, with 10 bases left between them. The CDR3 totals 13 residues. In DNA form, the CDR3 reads TGTGCCATCAGACAGGGATCCAACTATGGCTACACCTTC. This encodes CAIRQGSNYGYTF.

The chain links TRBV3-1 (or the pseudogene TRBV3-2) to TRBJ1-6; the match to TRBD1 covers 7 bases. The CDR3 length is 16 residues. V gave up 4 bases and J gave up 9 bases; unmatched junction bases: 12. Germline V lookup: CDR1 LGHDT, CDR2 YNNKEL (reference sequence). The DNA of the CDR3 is TGTGCCAGCAGCCTCCGGGACAGTCGGGCGGGTTCACCCCTCCACTTT. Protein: CASSLRDSRAGSPLHF.

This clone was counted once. In DNA form, the CDR3 reads TGTGCCAGTGGCGCCGGGACAGGGTCCACTGAAGCTTTCTTT. Translation: CASGAGTGSTEAFF. The V and J genes are TRBV19 and TRBJ1-1; TRBD1 matches 9 bases. Losses at the gene ends were 8 bases for V and 4 bases for J; bases not matched to a gene: 8. CDR3 size: 14 residues. Germline CDR1 and CDR2: LNHDA and SQIVND (reference sequence).

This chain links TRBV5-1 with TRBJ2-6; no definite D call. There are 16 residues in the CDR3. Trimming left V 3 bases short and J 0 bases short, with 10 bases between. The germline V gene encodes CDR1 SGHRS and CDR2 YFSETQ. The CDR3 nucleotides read TGCGCCAGCAGCTCTAGGATATCCTCTGGGGCCAACGTCCTGACTTTC. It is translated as CASSSRISSGANVLTF. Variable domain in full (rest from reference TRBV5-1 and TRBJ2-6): KAGVTQTPRYLIKTRGQQVTLSCSPISGHRSVSWYQQTPGQGLQFLFEYFSETQRNKGNFPGRFSGRQFSNSRSEMNVSTLELGDSALYLCASSSRISSGANVLTFGAGSRLTVL.

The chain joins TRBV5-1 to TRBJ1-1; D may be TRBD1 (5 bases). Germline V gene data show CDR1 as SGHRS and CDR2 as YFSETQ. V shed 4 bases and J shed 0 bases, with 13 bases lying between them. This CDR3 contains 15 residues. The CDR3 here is CASSPSAGMNTEAFF. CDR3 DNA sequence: TGCGCCAGCAGCCCGTCGGCAGGGATGAACACTGAAGCTTTCTTT.

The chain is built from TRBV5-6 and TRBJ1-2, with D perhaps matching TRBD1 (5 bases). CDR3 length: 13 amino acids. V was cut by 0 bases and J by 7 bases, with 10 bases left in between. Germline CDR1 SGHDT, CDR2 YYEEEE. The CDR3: CASSLDRGPGYTF. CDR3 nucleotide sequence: TGTGCCAGCAGCTTGGATAGGGGCCCTGGCTACACCTTC.

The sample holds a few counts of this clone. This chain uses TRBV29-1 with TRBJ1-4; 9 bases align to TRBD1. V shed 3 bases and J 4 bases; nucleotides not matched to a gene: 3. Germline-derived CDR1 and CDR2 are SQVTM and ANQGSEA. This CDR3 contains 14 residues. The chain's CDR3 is CSVDGTGFNEKLFF. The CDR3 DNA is TGCAGCGTTGATGGGACAGGGTTTAATGAAAAACTGTTTTTT.

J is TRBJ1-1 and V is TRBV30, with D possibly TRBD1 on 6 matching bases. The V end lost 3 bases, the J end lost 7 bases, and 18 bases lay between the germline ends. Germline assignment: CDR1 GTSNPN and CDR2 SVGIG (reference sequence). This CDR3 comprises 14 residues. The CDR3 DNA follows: TGTGCCTGGAGACAACGACAGGCTAATTTTGAAGCTTTCTTT. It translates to CAWRQRQANFEAFF.

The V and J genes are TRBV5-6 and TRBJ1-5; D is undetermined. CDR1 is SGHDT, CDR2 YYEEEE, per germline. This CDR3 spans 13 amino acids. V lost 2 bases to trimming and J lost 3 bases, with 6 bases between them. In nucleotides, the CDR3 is TGTGCCAGCAGCTTAAGCTTCAATCAGCCCCAGCATTTT. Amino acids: CASSLSFNQPQHF.

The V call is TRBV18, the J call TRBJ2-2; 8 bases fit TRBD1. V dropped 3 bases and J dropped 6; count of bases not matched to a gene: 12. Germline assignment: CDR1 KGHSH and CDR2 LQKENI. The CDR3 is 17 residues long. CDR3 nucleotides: TGTGCCAGCTCACCCTTGGGACAGGATACAAGGTCCGGGGAGCTGTTTTTT. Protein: CASSPLGQDTRSGELFF.

This CDR3 is CASSGTGGYTGELFF. Here the CDR3 DNA reads TGTGCCAGTAGTGGGACAGGGGGCTACACCGGGGAGCTGTTTTTT. The genes are TRBV19 and TRBJ2-2, with TRBD1 identical over 12 bases. The V gene end was trimmed by 5 bases and the J gene end by 3 bases; junction bases not matched to a gene: 1. Germline assignment: CDR1 LNHDA and CDR2 SQIVND (reference sequence). This CDR3 has 15 amino acids.

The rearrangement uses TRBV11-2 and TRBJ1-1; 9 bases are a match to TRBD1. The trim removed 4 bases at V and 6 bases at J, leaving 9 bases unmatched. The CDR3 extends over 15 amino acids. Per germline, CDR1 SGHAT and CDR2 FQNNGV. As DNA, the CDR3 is TGTGCCAGCAGCTCACACAGGGGGCGCGGGGCTGAAGCTTTCTTT. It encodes CASSSHRGRGAEAFF.

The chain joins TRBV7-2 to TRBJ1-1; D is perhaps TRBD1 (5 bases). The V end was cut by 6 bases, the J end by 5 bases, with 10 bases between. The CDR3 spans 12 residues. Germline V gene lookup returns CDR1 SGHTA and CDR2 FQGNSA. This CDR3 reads CASRFRGTEAFF. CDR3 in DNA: TGTGCCAGCAGGTTTAGGGGTACTGAAGCTTTCTTT. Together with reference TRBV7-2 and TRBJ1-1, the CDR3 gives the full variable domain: GAGVSQSPSNKVTEKGKDVELRCDPISGHTALYWYRQSLGQGLEFLIYFQGNSAPDKSGLPSDRFSAERTGGSVSTLTIQRTQQEDSAVYLCASRFRGTEAFFGQGTRLTVV.

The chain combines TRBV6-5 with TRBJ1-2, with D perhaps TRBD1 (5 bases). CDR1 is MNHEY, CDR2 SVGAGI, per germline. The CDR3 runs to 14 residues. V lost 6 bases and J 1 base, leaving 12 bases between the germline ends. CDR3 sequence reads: CASRGTGLNYGYTF. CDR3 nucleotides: TGTGCCAGCAGGGGGACTGGACTTAACTATGGCTACACCTTC.

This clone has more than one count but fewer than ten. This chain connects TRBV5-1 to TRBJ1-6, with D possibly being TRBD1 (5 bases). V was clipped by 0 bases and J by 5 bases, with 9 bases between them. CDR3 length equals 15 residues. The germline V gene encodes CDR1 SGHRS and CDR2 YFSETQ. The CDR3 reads CASSLVGAHNSPLHF. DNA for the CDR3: TGCGCCAGCAGCTTGGTAGGGGCTCATAATTCACCCCTCCACTTT.

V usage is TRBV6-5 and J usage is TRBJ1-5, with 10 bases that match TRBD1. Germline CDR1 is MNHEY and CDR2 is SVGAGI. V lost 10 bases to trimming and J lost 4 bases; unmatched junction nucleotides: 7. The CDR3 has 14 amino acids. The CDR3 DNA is TGTGCCACTATGACAGGGGGCGGGAATCAGCCCCAGCATTTT. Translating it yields CATMTGGGNQPQHF.

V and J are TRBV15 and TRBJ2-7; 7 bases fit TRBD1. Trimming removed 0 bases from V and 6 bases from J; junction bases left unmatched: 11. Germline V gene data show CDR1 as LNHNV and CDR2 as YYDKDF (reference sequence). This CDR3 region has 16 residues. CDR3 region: CATSREAGTVLVEQYF. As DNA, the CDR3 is TGTGCCACCAGCAGAGAAGCCGGGACAGTGTTAGTCGAGCAGTACTTC.

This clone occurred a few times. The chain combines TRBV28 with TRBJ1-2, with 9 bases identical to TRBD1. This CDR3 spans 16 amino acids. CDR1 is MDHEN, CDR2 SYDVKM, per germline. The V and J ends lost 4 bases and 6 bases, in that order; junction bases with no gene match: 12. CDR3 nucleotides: TGTGCCAGCAGTTCCCCCGGACAGGGGTCGTCTCATGGCTACACCTTC. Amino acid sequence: CASSSPGQGSSHGYTF.

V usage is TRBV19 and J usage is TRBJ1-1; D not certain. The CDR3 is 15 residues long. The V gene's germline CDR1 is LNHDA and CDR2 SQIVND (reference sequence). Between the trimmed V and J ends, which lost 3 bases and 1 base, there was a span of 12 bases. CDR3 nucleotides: TGTGCCAGTAGTATTATGGGCAGGTCGAACACTGAAGCTTTCTTT. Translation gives CASSIMGRSNTEAFF.